This entry is about one T cell receptor beta chain. This record belongs to a study of blood T cell repertoires in COVID-19. As for the study in general: T cells, B-cell-depleted T cells, or PBMCs supplied cDNA or gDNA.

The CDR3 sequence is 20 residues long. The protocol was immunoSEQ multiplex PCR, while the TCRdb copy is restricted to in-frame clones and leaves out a portion. Here the sample spans around 270,000 clones, about 88% being singletons. The sequenced sample consisted of peripheral blood. The gene calls are TRBV1 and TRBJ1-6; the table assigns TRBD1, which was not confirmed against the DNA. TRBV1 is a recognized pseudogene. The clonotype comes from a man aged 55-75 years who had recovered from COVID-19. The CDR3 nucleotides are TGCACCAGCAGCCAAGATATCCCCATTGAAATAACAGGGGGTAATTCACCCCTCCACTTT. This translates into CTSSQDIPIEITGGNSPLHF.